These 7 T cell receptor beta chains originate from one sample sequenced in a study of long-term antiretroviral therapy in people with HIV. Version v3.0 of the immunoSEQ assay was performed at survey level. Profiled with immunoSEQ multiplex PCR; TCRdb holds only in-frame clones, not every one. The sample holds 17,000 or so clones, over 75% seen once. The sequenced sample was unsorted PBMCs, obtained 0.3 years after starting antiretroviral therapy. All receptors come from a man in his late teens or twenties with HIV.

V and J are TRBV28 and TRBJ1-2, with D unclear. The V gene's germline CDR1 is MDHEN and CDR2 SYDVKM. Between the trimmed V and J ends, which lost 6 bases and 7 bases, there was a span of 21 bases. The CDR3 contains 15 residues. CDR3 sequence (DNA): TGTGCCAGCAGGGACGGGCCTGAACGCCTCGGTGGCTACACCTTC. Translating it yields CASRDGPERLGGYTF.

This rearrangement joins TRBV6-6 to TRBJ2-3, with D hard to call. V lost 6 bases and J lost 5, with 9 bases in between. Germline loops: CDR1 MNHNY, CDR2 SVGAGI (reference sequence). The CDR3 runs to 12 residues. CDR3 amino acids: CASSPPGDTQYF. CDR3 coding DNA: TGTGCCAGCAGCCCCCCCGGAGATACGCAGTATTTT.

CDR3 residues: CASSRLAGGYEQYF. The CDR3, as DNA: TGTGCCAGCAGTAGACTAGCGGGGGGTTACGAGCAGTACTTC. The rearrangement joins TRBV6-5 to TRBJ2-7, with 13 bases that match TRBD2. The germline V gene has CDR1 MNHEY and CDR2 SVGAGI. The ends lost 5 bases at V and 4 bases at J; junction bases unmatched: 2. The CDR3 runs to 14 residues.

The genes are TRBV2 and TRBJ2-7; D is possibly TRBD1 (6 bases). Deletions cut 0 bases from V and 1 base from J, with 13 bases between. Germline V CDR1 and CDR2: SNHLY, FYNNEI. This CDR3 is built from 16 residues. The CDR3 DNA sequence: TGTGCCAGCAGTGAAGCGCCCACAGGGAGTTCCTACGAGCAGTACGTC. Its translation is CASSEAPTGSSYEQYV.

This clone has only one observation. This sequence joins TRBV5-4 and TRBJ2-3; 10 bases fit TRBD1. V was clipped by 4 bases and J by 2 bases; unmatched bases: 4. The CDR3 has 15 amino acids. The germline CDR1 and CDR2 sequences are SGHNT and YYREEE (reference sequence). This chain's CDR3 is CASSPGQGSTDTQYF. CDR3 sequence (DNA): TGTGCCAGCAGCCCGGGACAGGGGTCCACAGATACGCAGTATTTT.

The chain carries TRBV6-5 and TRBJ1-2; D gene unclear. Trimming took 0 bases from V and 6 from J, leaving 14 bases between them. Germline V gives CDR1 MNHEY, CDR2 SVGAGI. The CDR3 is made up of 15 amino acids. CDR3 sequence: CASSYSSGGFHGYTF. DNA for the CDR3: TGTGCCAGCAGTTACTCGTCTGGAGGATTTCATGGCTACACCTTC.

In its sample, this clone was seen a few times. This chain links TRBV2 with TRBJ1-2; 9 bases match TRBD1. This CDR3 has 14 amino acids. Per germline, CDR1 SNHLY and CDR2 FYNNEI. V lost 4 bases to trimming and J lost 8 bases; unmatched junction nucleotides: 8. CDR3 in amino acids: CASSGQGVVGGYTF. The CDR3, as DNA: TGTGCCAGCAGTGGACAGGGGGTAGTCGGAGGCTACACCTTC.